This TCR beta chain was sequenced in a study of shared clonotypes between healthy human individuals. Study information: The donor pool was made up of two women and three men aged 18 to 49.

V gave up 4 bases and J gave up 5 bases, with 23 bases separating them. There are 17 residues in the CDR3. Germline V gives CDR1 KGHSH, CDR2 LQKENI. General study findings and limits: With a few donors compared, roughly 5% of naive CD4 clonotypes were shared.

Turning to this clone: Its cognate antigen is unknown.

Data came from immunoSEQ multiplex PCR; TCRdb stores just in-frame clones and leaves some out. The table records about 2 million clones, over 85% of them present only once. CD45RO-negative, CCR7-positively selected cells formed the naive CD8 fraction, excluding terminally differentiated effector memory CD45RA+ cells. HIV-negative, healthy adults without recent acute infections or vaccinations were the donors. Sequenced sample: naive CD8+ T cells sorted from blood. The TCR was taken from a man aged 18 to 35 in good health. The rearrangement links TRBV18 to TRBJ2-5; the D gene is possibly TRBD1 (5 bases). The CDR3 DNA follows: TGTGCCAGCTCACACTCCAATTCTGACAGATCCTGGGAGACCCAGTACTTC. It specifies CASSHSNSDRSWETQYF.